This T cell receptor beta chain was captured by sequencing in a study of T cells in narcolepsy (dated by TCRdb to 2016 to 2018). In terms of the full investigation: The study enrolled patients with narcolepsy type 1 or type 2 (NT1, NT2) together with healthy control donors. The study used TCR Vbeta sequencing to track clonotypes in blood and CSF while looking for autoreactive T cells in narcolepsy patients that target self-antigens of hypocretin neurons (hypocretin, TRIB2).

Library prep was done by the immunoSEQ multiplex PCR assay. TCRdb obtained this table from immuneACCESS and retained in-frame rearrangements with V and J assigned. These tables miss some clones; where compared with another copy, unresolved V genes account for less than half of the shortfall, and the remainder is unexplained. This sample is represented by about 24,000 clones; approximately 85% of them were singletons. Under 1.5% of the sample comes from the top ten. This clone is a singleton in its sample. Its antigen is unknown. One base away there is no much larger clone; base qualities are not given. Relative to germline, V is missing 6 bases and J is missing 2 bases, with 5 bases of the junction outside any gene match. Taken from the germline V gene, the CDR1 and CDR2 loops are SNHLY and FYNNEI. The CDR3, cysteine through phenylalanine, is 15 amino acids long. The only DNA kept is the CDR3, 45 bases in frame from the first base.

Memory CD4+ T cells were sorted ex vivo from peripheral blood of narcolepsy patients and healthy controls for TCR Vbeta sequencing. General conclusions and limits of the study: According to the report, autoreactive clonotypes were detected serially in the blood of the same patients and of different patients, but not in healthy controls. No sequences matching autoreactive T cell clones were contained in some blood memory CD4+ repertoires from patients and controls. Numbers of sequenced blood memory CD4+ clonotypes were comparable, averaging approximately 42,000 in patients and roughly 32,000 in controls. Plots comparing CSF and blood CD4+ T cell clonotypes from the same patient highlighted HCRT-specific and TRIB2-specific autoreactive clonotypes.

The chain uses TRBV2 and TRBJ2-3; 10 junctional bases match TRBD2. The source is a human donor with narcolepsy. The sequencing input was CD45RA- memory CD4+ T cells from PBMCs. The cell subset or site label, read with the paper, signifies: memory T cells sorted ex vivo from peripheral blood. The nucleotide sequence reads TGTGCCAGCAGAGCCGGGACTAGCGCCACAGATACGCAGTATTTT. Its amino acids are CASRAGTSATDTQYF.